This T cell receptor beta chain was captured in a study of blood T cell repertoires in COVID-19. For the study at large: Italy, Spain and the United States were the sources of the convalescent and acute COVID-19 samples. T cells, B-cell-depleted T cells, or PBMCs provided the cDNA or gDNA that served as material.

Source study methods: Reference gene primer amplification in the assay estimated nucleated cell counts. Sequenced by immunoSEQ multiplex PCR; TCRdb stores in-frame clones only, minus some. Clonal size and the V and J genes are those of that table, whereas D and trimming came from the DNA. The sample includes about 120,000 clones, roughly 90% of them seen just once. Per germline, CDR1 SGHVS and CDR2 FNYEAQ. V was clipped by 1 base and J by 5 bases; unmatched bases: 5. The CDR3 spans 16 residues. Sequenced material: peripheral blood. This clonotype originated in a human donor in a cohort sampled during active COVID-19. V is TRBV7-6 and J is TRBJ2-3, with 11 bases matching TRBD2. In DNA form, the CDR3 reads TGTGCCAGCAGCTTAGGCGTAGCGGGGGGGATAGATACGCAGTATTTT. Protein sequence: CASSLGVAGGIDTQYF.